In this sample, the clone carrying this T cell receptor (beta chain) turned up many times. What it recognizes is unknown. CDR1 is LGHDT and CDR2 is YNNKEL in the germline V gene (reference sequence). The CDR3 length is 16 residues. Unmatched junction bases numbered 4, after V lost 1 base and J lost 0 bases. The data derive from a study of T cells in Graves' hyperthyroidism and ophthalmopathy. Study-wide context: Blood from the periphery was taken at initial diagnosis, before any treatment. Study-level results: Blood held most thyroid clonotypes expanded above 0.001 frequency.

RNA transcripts were the template for amplifying TCR beta CDR3 regions. Carried out on the TCR CDR3, a first-round RT-PCR used the HTBI primer set. Each CDR3 protein is one row after TCRdb ran MiXCR on the multiplex PCR reads. Altogether roughly 600,000 distinct CDR3 sequences are present, about 14% being singletons, with the ten largest covering about 12%. Material for sequencing was blood. The origin of this receptor is a woman aged 50 to 60 with Graves' ophthalmopathy. V gene TRBV3-1 combines with J gene TRBJ2-5, with TRBD2 matching over 8 bases. As DNA, the CDR3 is TGTGCCAGCAGCCAAGGAGGCGGGGGGTACCAAGAGACCCAGTACTTC. This encodes CASSQGGGGYQETQYF.